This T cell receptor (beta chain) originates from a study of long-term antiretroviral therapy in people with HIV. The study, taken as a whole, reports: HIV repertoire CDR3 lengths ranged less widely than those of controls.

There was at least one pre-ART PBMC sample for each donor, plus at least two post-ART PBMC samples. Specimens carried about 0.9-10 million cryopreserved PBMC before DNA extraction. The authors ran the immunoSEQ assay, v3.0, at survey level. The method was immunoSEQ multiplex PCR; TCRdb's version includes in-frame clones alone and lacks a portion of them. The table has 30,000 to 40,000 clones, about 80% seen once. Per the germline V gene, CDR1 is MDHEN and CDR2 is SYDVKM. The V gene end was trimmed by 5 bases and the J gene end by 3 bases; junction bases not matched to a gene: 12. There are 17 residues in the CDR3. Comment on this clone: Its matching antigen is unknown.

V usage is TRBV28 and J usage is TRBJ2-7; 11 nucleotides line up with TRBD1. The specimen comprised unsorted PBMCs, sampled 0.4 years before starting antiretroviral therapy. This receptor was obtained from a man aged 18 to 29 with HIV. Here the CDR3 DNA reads TGTGCCAGCAGTACCCCGGTTGTCGGGACAGGGGGCTACGAGCAGTACTTC. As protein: CASSTPVVGTGGYEQYF.